The rows below give T cell receptor beta chains drawn from one sample of a study of tumor-infiltrating lymphocytes in primary liver carcinoma. TCRdb re-analysed the multiplex PCR reads in MiXCR, keeping a single row per CDR3 protein. The sample contains approximately 80,000 distinct CDR3 sequences, roughly 72% of which appear only once. The sequencing input was tumor-adjacent normal liver tissue. The receptors come from a man in his forties with primary liver carcinoma and hepatitis B virus infection. Each CDR3 is given with its conserved first and last residue. D genes are given only for firm matches. Expanded clones are given a class, and other clones once, few, many or no size at all.

V gene: TRBV4-2; J gene: TRBJ2-7; D gene: TRBD2; clone size: .; CDR3 length: 18; CDR3 protein: CASSQYGQAGIGSYEQYF; CDR3 DNA: TGTGCCAGCAGCCAATACGGACAAGCGGGAATCGGGTCCTACGAGCAGTATTTC
V gene: TRBV5-1; J gene: TRBJ2-1; D gene: TRBD1; clone size: .; CDR3 length: 15; CDR3 protein: CASSLGGQGVNEHFF; CDR3 DNA: TGCGCCAGCAGCTTGGGCGGACAGGGGGTGAATGAGCATTTCTTC
V gene: TRBV6-1; J gene: TRBJ2-5; D gene: .; clone size: once; CDR3 length: 15; CDR3 protein: CASRHSTGLREAQYF; CDR3 DNA: TGTGCCAGCAGGCACTCGACTGGATTACGAGAGGCCCAGTACTTC
V gene: TRBV4-3; J gene: TRBJ1-3; D gene: .; clone size: .; CDR3 length: 17; CDR3 protein: CASSQDGGRWYGNTIYF; CDR3 DNA: TGCGCCAGCAGCCAAGATGGTGGCAGGTGGTATGGAAACACCATATATTTT
V gene: TRBV20-1; J gene: TRBJ2-7; D gene: TRBD2; clone size: .; CDR3 length: 15; CDR3 protein: CSARDEAGGSYEQYF; CDR3 DNA: TGCAGTGCTAGAGACGAAGCGGGGGGATCCTACGAGCAGTACTTC
V gene: TRBV5-1; J gene: TRBJ2-7; D gene: .; clone size: once; CDR3 length: 13; CDR3 protein: CAGREPNSYEQYF; CDR3 DNA: TGCGCCGGCAGGGAACCTAATAGTTACGAGCAGTACTTC
V gene: TRBV6-2/TRBV6-3; J gene: TRBJ2-3; D gene: TRBD2; clone size: many; CDR3 length: 16; CDR3 protein: CASSYPTSGSTDTQYF; CDR3 DNA: TGTGCCAGCAGTTACCCCACTAGCGGGAGCACAGATACGCAGTATTTT
V gene: TRBV7-9; J gene: TRBJ1-1; D gene: .; clone size: .; CDR3 length: 15; CDR3 protein: CASGTRTASNTEAFF; CDR3 DNA: TGTGCCAGCGGCACCCGGACAGCTTCCAACACTGAAGCTTTCTTT
V gene: TRBV7-3; J gene: TRBJ2-3; D gene: TRBD1; clone size: few; CDR3 length: 14; CDR3 protein: CASSRDRGTDTQYF; CDR3 DNA: TGTGCAAGCAGTAGGGACAGGGGCACAGATACGCAGTATTTT
V gene: TRBV29-1; J gene: TRBJ2-7; D gene: .; clone size: .; CDR3 length: 12; CDR3 protein: CGVRDDTMEQYF; CDR3 DNA: TGCGGCGTACGGGACGACACGATGGAGCAGTACTTT
V gene: TRBV11-2; J gene: TRBJ2-3; D gene: .; clone size: .; CDR3 length: 15; CDR3 protein: CTSSFYGGRTDTQYF; CDR3 DNA: TGTACCAGCAGCTTCTACGGGGGCCGCACAGATACGCAGTATTTT
V gene: TRBV13; J gene: TRBJ2-1; D gene: .; clone size: .; CDR3 length: 16; CDR3 protein: CASSAQFSSFYNEQFF; CDR3 DNA: TGTGCCAGCAGCGCTCAGTTTTCCAGCTTCTACAATGAGCAGTTCTTC
V gene: TRBV11-2; J gene: TRBJ2-5; D gene: .; clone size: .; CDR3 length: 18; CDR3 protein: CASSLARLILGKKETQYF; CDR3 DNA: TGTGCCAGCAGCTTAGCGAGGCTAATCCTGGGAAAAAAAGAGACCCAGTACTTT
V gene: TRBV7-8; J gene: TRBJ2-1; D gene: .; clone size: once; CDR3 length: 18; CDR3 protein: CAGSPLVGSAASYNEQFF; CDR3 DNA: TGTGCCGGCAGCCCGCTTGTAGGCTCAGCGGCCTCCTACAATGAGCAGTTCTTC
V gene: TRBV30; J gene: TRBJ2-1; D gene: .; clone size: .; CDR3 length: 17; CDR3 protein: CAWSGPRHLSSYIEQFF; CDR3 DNA: TGTGCCTGGAGCGGCCCGAGGCACTTAAGCTCCTACATTGAGCAGTTCTTC
V gene: TRBV11-2; J gene: TRBJ2-7; D gene: TRBD2; clone size: .; CDR3 length: 20; CDR3 protein: CANSLREGRTSGLSSYEQYF; CDR3 DNA: TGTGCCAACAGCCTGAGGGAGGGGAGGACTAGCGGGCTCAGCTCCTACGAGCAGTACTTC
V gene: TRBV20-1; J gene: TRBJ2-7; D gene: TRBD1; clone size: .; CDR3 length: 14; CDR3 protein: CSAAETGEDYEQYF; CDR3 DNA: TGCAGTGCCGCTGAGACAGGGGAAGACTACGAGCAGTACTTC
V gene: TRBV11-2; J gene: TRBJ2-3; D gene: .; clone size: many; CDR3 length: 14; CDR3 protein: CASSPGSPSDTQYF; CDR3 DNA: TGTGCCAGCAGCCCGGGCTCCCCGTCAGATACGCAGTATTTT
V gene: TRBV25-1; J gene: TRBJ2-5; D gene: .; clone size: many; CDR3 length: 13; CDR3 protein: CERGQGGTETQYF; CDR3 DNA: TGTGAAAGGGGGCAGGGAGGTACGGAGACCCAGTACTTC
V gene: TRBV5-4; J gene: TRBJ2-1; D gene: .; clone size: .; CDR3 length: 17; CDR3 protein: CASSLGEASPIYNGQFF; CDR3 DNA: TGTGCCAGCAGCTTGGGCGAGGCTTCGCCCATATACAATGGGCAGTTCTTC
V gene: TRBV4-3; J gene: TRBJ2-1; D gene: TRBD1; clone size: .; CDR3 length: 15; CDR3 protein: CDSSLRDRGLDEQFF; CDR3 DNA: TGCGACAGCAGCCTTCGGGACAGGGGTTTGGATGAGCAGTTCTTC
V gene: TRBV4-2; J gene: TRBJ2-3; D gene: .; clone size: .; CDR3 length: 16; CDR3 protein: CASSQRGRSFVYTQYF; CDR3 DNA: TGTGCAAGCAGCCAACGGGGGAGGTCTTTCGTATATACGCAGTATTTT